A single sample gave rise to the 24 T cell receptor beta chains below, sequenced in a study of tumor-infiltrating lymphocytes in primary liver carcinoma. Total RNA and DNA came together from roughly 20-30 mg of bulk tissue without cell sorting. Production of TCR beta cDNA used roughly 500 ng total RNA together with a constant-region primer. Slightly modified ARM-PCR served as the procedure for the TCR beta libraries. These libraries came from three rounds of nested multiplex PCR. A C-beta reverse primer was combined with TRBV1-TRBV30 forward primers in the first two PCR rounds, and each round had 10 cycles. MiXCR, run by TCRdb on the multiplex PCR reads, gives a single entry per CDR3 protein. The sample includes roughly 30,000 distinct CDR3 sequences, 71% of them seen just once. The sequenced material came from liver tumor tissue from sampling region 3. As for subset: tumor region T3, left-lateral pole. These receptors originate from a woman in her thirties with primary liver carcinoma and hepatitis B virus infection.

Comment on this clonotype: As the CDR3 is not closed by the conserved phenylalanine or tryptophan, this likely results from a read error. This sequence joins TRBV11-2 and TRBJ2-3, with TRBD1 matching 7 bases. The V gene's germline CDR1 is SGHAT and CDR2 FQNNGV. The CDR3 is 16 residues long. The CDR3 loop is CVNSRTRQGRGDTQYS. CDR3 in DNA: TGTGTCAACAGCCGGACGCGACAGGGAAGGGGAGATACGCAGTATTCT.

This clonotype was seen many times. A read error may account for a junction end that differs from germline. This sequence joins TRBV11-1 and TRBJ2-4; 13 nucleotides match TRBD2. The germline V gene has CDR1 SGHAT and CDR2 FQDESV (reference sequence). The CDR3 runs 17 residues. The CDR3 protein is CASSFPGTSGTKNTQYF. The CDR3 bases are TGTGCCAGCAGCTTTCCCGGGACTAGCGGGACCAAAAACACTCAGTACTTC.

Comments on this clonotype: One junction end does not reproduce the germline sequence, and a read error may be involved. The rearrangement links TRBV29-1 to TRBJ2-3, with 11 nucleotides matching TRBD2. CDR1 and CDR2 from the germline V gene are SQVTM and ANQGSEA. The CDR3 loop spans 16 amino acids. CDR3 sequence reads: CSVTLAGAYSPDTQCF. The CDR3 bases are TGCAGTGTTACACTAGCGGGAGCTTATTCCCCAGATACGCAGTGTTTT.

There are many counts of this clonotype. Relative to the germline gene, one junction end is altered; a read error may explain this. This sequence joins TRBV2 and TRBJ2-3, with D perhaps TRBD1 or TRBD2 (6 bases each). CDR1 is SNHLY and CDR2 is FYNNEI in the germline V gene. The CDR3 sequence is 12 residues long. CDR3 coding DNA: TGTGCCAGCAGTACGGGGGCAGATATGCAGTATTTT. This translates into CASSTGADMQYF.

With respect to this clonotype: A junction end diverges from the germline sequence, so it may reflect a read error. This chain links TRBV29-1 with TRBJ2-3; D gene uncertain. The CDR3 length is 16 residues. The germline V gene has CDR1 SQVTM and CDR2 ANQGSEA. The CDR3 sequence is CSVEIQPDYSTDRQYF. Here the CDR3 DNA reads TGCAGTGTTGAGATTCAGCCCGATTATTCCACAGATAGGCAGTACTTT.

This clonotype was picked up many times. V is TRBV11-2 and J is TRBJ2-7; a possible D gene is TRBD2 (5 bases). V lost 3 bases to trimming and J lost 0 bases, with 12 bases between them. Germline V gene data show CDR1 as SGHAT and CDR2 as FQNNGV. The CDR3 covers 15 residues. CDR3 sequence (DNA): TGTGCCAGCAGCTTTAATCGGGGAACCTCCTACGAGCAGTACTTC. It codes for CASSFNRGTSYEQYF.

Regarding this clonotype: This may be a read error: a much more frequent sequence differs by one nucleotide. The rearrangement links TRBV11-2 to TRBJ2-7; D possibly corresponds to TRBD2 (6 bases). Germline V gives CDR1 SGHAT, CDR2 FQNNGV. CDR3 size: 15 residues. In DNA form, the CDR3 reads TGTGCCAGCAGCCCCAGGAGGGGCCAGACCTACGAGCACTACTTC. Translated: CASSPRRGQTYEHYF.

The gene calls are TRBV28 and TRBJ2-2; no definite D call. In germline, CDR1 is MDHEN, CDR2 SYDVKM. The CDR3 contains 13 residues. V was clipped by 10 bases and J by 7 bases, with 16 bases between them. Written as DNA, the CDR3 is TGTGCCATTAGTTTGAGCAGGAGCGGGGAGCTGTTTTTT. Its translation: CAISLSRSGELFF.

For this clonotype: One end of the junction fails to match germline, which may point to a read error. This chain links TRBV29-1 with TRBJ2-4; a possible D gene is TRBD2 (6 bases). Germline CDR1 SQVTM, CDR2 ANQGSEA. This CDR3 has 15 residues. CDR3 nucleotides: TGCAGCGTTGGAGTTCGTGGGAGGACTAAAAACATTCGGTACTTC. This encodes CSVGVRGRTKNIRYF.

At least ten counts were recorded for this clonotype. A read error may explain this, as a much larger clone is one base away. Because it lacks the conserved phenylalanine or tryptophan at the end, this CDR3 is likely a read error. This chain links TRBV11-2 with TRBJ1-6, with unresolved D. The germline gives CDR1 SGHAT, CDR2 FQNNGV. The length of the CDR3 is 13 residues. The germline V and J ends were trimmed by 0 bases and 6 bases, with 3 bases remaining between them. CDR3 in amino acids: CASSLDPNSPLHI. CDR3 sequence (DNA): TGTGCCAGCAGCTTAGATCCTAATTCACCCCTCCACATT.

As for this clonotype: No conserved phenylalanine or tryptophan is present at the end of the CDR3, so a read error is the likely explanation. This CDR3 is CASSSPRLAGINEQYL. Here the CDR3 DNA reads TGTGCCAGCAGTTCGCCTCGGCTAGCGGGAATCAACGAGCAGTACTTA. The genes are TRBV28 and TRBJ2-7; 9 bases match TRBD2. The CDR3 runs to 16 residues. Germline-derived CDR1 and CDR2 are MDHEN and SYDVKM. V shed 4 bases, J shed 5 bases, and the junction held 12 bases outside the gene matches.

Many counts were recorded for this clonotype. V usage is TRBV11-3 and J usage is TRBJ1-1; no clear D. Trimming removed 5 bases at V and 0 bases at J, with 10 bases between. Looked up from germline, CDR1 is SGHNT and CDR2 is YENEEA. This CDR3 has 14 amino acids. The CDR3 sequence is CASSQDDLNTEAFF. DNA for the CDR3: TGTGCCAGCAGCCAGGACGACTTGAACACTGAAGCTTTCTTT. The variable domain in full, completed from reference TRBV11-3 and TRBJ1-1, reads EAGVVQSPRYKIIEKKQPVAFWCNPISGHNTLYWYLQNLGQGPELLIRYENEEAVDDSQLPKDRFSAERLKGVDSTLKIQPAELGDSAVYLCASSQDDLNTEAFFGQGTRLTVV.

As regards this clonotype: At one end, the junction sequence differs from germline, possibly due to a read error. The genes are TRBV10-1 and TRBJ2-3, with 7 bases lining up with TRBD2. Germline lookup yields CDR1 WNHNN and CDR2 SYGVQD (reference sequence). This CDR3 has 15 amino acids. In DNA form, the CDR3 reads TGCGCCAGGAGTGGGAGGGGCTCAGGAGCAGATACGCAGTATTTT. Protein product: CARSGRGSGADTQYF.

Worth noting for this clonotype: It may be a read error: a sequence one base away is much more abundant. This sequence joins TRBV12-3 or TRBV12-4 and TRBJ2-3; 8 bases are a match to TRBD1. J gave up 6 bases and V 7 bases, and 12 bases lay outside the gene matches. The CDR3 runs 15 residues. CDR3 residues: CASTKRQGKYDTQYF. As DNA, the CDR3 is TGTGCCAGCACCAAGAGACAGGGGAAGTACGATACGCAGTATTTT.

Remarks on this clonotype: Germline is not matched at one junction end, which may reflect a read error. The DNA of the CDR3 is TGTACCAGCAGCTCACGCCCGGACAGGGAAGCGTACTTTGGAAACACCATATATTTT. Its protein product is CTSSSRPDREAYFGNTIYF. The chain carries TRBV11-2 and TRBJ1-3, with 8 positions matching TRBD1. Germline V gives CDR1 SGHAT, CDR2 FQNNGV. This CDR3 is built from 19 residues.

This clonotype occurred many times. J is TRBJ2-1 and V is TRBV30, with D uncertain. CDR1 and CDR2 (germline): GTSNPN, SVGIG (reference sequence). V was clipped by 3 bases and J by 0 bases, with 15 bases between them. The CDR3 is 16 residues long. The CDR3 sequence is CAWRSAMRSSYNEQFF. For the CDR3, the DNA is TGTGCCTGGAGGTCGGCTATGCGGAGCTCCTACAATGAGCAGTTCTTC.

By sample fraction, this clonotype is medium-sized. The chain is built from TRBV25-1 and TRBJ1-1; D is perhaps TRBD1 (5 bases). V shed 0 bases and J shed 10 bases, with 15 bases lying between them. CDR3 length equals 14 residues. CDR1 and CDR2 from the germline V gene are MGHDK and SYGVNS. CDR3 region: CASSEYIMGQRAFF. CDR3 DNA: TGTGCCAGCAGTGAATATATTATGGGGCAGCGAGCTTTCTTT.

To note about this clonotype: Since no conserved phenylalanine or tryptophan closes the CDR3, a read error is the likely cause. The genes are TRBV4-2 and TRBJ2-7; D gene uncertain. The CDR3 loop spans 12 amino acids. Germline CDR1 reads LGHNA; CDR2 reads YNFKEQ. CDR3 loop: CISSQEVRKQYL. CDR3 sequence (DNA): TGTATCAGCAGCCAAGAGGTGCGGAAGCAGTACTTA.

This clonotype was observed a few times. One junction end does not reproduce the germline sequence, and a read error may be involved. V and J are TRBV14 and TRBJ2-1; maybe TRBD2 (6 bases). Germline assignment: CDR1 SGHDN and CDR2 FVKESK. This CDR3 comprises 14 residues. CDR3 protein: CVSSQDAGYNEQFF. CDR3 in DNA: TGTGTCAGCAGCCAAGATGCGGGGTATAATGAGCAGTTCTTC.

V is TRBV7-8 and J is TRBJ2-1, with D perhaps being TRBD1 or TRBD2 (5 bases each). Germline CDR1 is SGHVS and CDR2 is FQNEAQ. The CDR3 contains 16 residues. Trimming cost V 4 bases and J 12 bases, with 25 bases left between them. This CDR3 is CASSSVFITGLDGQFF. The CDR3 DNA reads TGTGCCAGCAGCTCGGTCTTTATTACGGGGCTTGATGGGCAGTTCTTC.

With regard to this clonotype: At one end the junction does not follow the germline gene, possibly because of a read error. The V gene is TRBV6-1, the J gene TRBJ1-2; D gene ambiguous. Germline CDR1 reads MNHNS; CDR2 reads SASEGT. The CDR3 is 18 amino acids. The DNA of the CDR3 is TGTGCCAGCAGTGAACGGTTCCTGGTCCTTAGATCAAAGTATGGCTTCACCTTC. Protein sequence: CASSERFLVLRSKYGFTF.

Note on this clonotype: Germline is not matched at one junction end, which may reflect a read error. The rearrangement uses TRBV4-1 and TRBJ2-1; D is tentatively TRBD1 or TRBD2 (7 bases each). CDR3 length equals 16 residues. The germline V gene encodes CDR1 MGHRA and CDR2 YSYEKL. The CDR3 DNA reads as TGCGCTAGCAGCCAAGATCCGGGGCAGGGGGGGAATGAGCAGTTCTTC. Protein: CASSQDPGQGGNEQFF.

Comment on this clonotype: With a much larger clone just one base away, this may be a read error. The rearrangement joins TRBV28 to TRBJ2-7, with D hard to call. Looked up from germline, CDR1 is MDHEN and CDR2 is SYDVKM. The CDR3 contains 15 residues. V gave up 4 bases and J gave up 3 bases, with 16 bases separating them. CDR3 nucleotides: TGTGCCAGCAGTTCGATAGGGAAAACTATCTACGAGCAGTACTTC. Its translation: CASSSIGKTIYEQYF.

Worth noting for this clonotype: With a much larger clone just one base away, this may be a read error. The J gene is TRBJ2-1, the V gene TRBV11-2; 8 bases are shared with TRBD1. Germline lookup yields CDR1 SGHAT and CDR2 FQNNGV. V lost 5 bases and J lost 5; bases outside the gene matches: 11. The CDR3 extends over 16 amino acids. The CDR3 nucleotides are TGTGCCAGCAGCATAACCCAGGGGGCGGCCAACAATGAGCAGTTCTTC. Encoded protein: CASSITQGAANNEQFF.